This T cell receptor beta chain was sequenced during a study of blood T cell repertoires in COVID-19. V lost 1 base to trimming and J lost 3 bases, with 10 bases between them. This CDR3 contains 15 residues. Germline V CDR1 and CDR2: SGHRS, YFSETQ. TCRdb keeps only in-frame clones here, not all; method: immunoSEQ multiplex PCR. The repertoire holds 230,000 or so clones, with almost 90% as singletons. The material sequenced was peripheral blood. This chain links TRBV5-1 with TRBJ1-4; the D gene is possibly TRBD1 (6 bases). The clonotype comes from a woman aged 60-75 years with COVID-19, enrolled during active disease. CDR3 in amino acids: CASSLLQGSNEKLFF. CDR3 DNA sequence: TGCGCCAGCAGCTTGTTGCAGGGGTCTAATGAAAAACTGTTTTTT. The full variable domain, rest sourced from reference TRBV5-1 and TRBJ1-4, is KAGVTQTPRYLIKTRGQQVTLSCSPISGHRSVSWYQQTPGQGLQFLFEYFSETQRNKGNFPGRFSGRQFSNSRSEMNVSTLELGDSALYLCASSLLQGSNEKLFFGSGTQLSVL.